Sequencing of this T cell receptor beta chain was carried out in a study of T-cell reconstitution after alpha-beta-depleted transplantation in children. Many counts were recorded for this clonotype. Its antigen is still unknown. Notes on the study in general: Two months or so post-transplant, alpha-beta T cells reportedly derived from several hundred expanded graft clones. A year had passed since transplant, and T-cell counts and diversity by then came mostly from newly produced T cells.

The CDR3 is 14 residues long. CDR1 and CDR2 from the germline V gene are SGHTA and FQGTGA. The ends were cut back, 5 bases at V and 2 bases at J, with 12 bases in the middle. For TCRbeta, the library was prepared with unique molecular identifiers. Each CDR3 protein gets one entry after TCRdb re-called the PCR reads with MiXCR. The sample carries roughly 49,000 distinct CDR3 sequences, about 9% recorded once. This material consisted of PBMCs, mostly from graft donor cells, taken 60 days after TCRalphabeta/CD19-depleted stem cell transplant. This clonotype was obtained from a male patient aged 2-9 years who had a stem cell transplant for chronic granulomatous disease, so the T cells may come from the graft donor. The chain links TRBV7-3 to TRBJ1-2, with D perhaps matching TRBD1 (6 bases). DNA for the CDR3: TGTGCCAGCAGCCCCGGACAGCCGAACTATGGCTACACCTTC. This encodes CASSPGQPNYGYTF.